This is a list of T cell receptor beta chains from one sample in a study of blood T cell repertoires in COVID-19. Sequenced by immunoSEQ multiplex PCR; TCRdb stores in-frame clones only, minus some. The repertoire holds fewer than 300,000 clones, 83% seen once, with approximately 10% in the top ten. The sample comprised peripheral blood. These receptors all come from a woman in her forties or fifties who had recovered from COVID-19. Each CDR3 is given without its conserved first and last residue. The order of the fields is D gene, V gene, J gene, CDR3 protein. The D gene is left open where the match is weak.

TRBD2	TRBV9	TRBJ2-1	ASSSSGTSGGYYNEQF
NA	TRBV7-6	TRBJ2-5	ASSSGQIYQETQY
TRBD2	TRBV19	TRBJ2-1	ASSIDTGTSGNNEQF
NA	TRBV2	TRBJ1-4	ASNLQGAEGEKLF
NA	TRBV19	TRBJ1-5	ASSMSSYNQPQH
NA	TRBV19	TRBJ2-2	ASTVTAAGTGELF
TRBD2	TRBV28	TRBJ2-2	ASSLLAGASGELF
TRBD2	TRBV19	TRBJ2-6	ASSPGGGANVLT
NA	TRBV7-2	TRBJ1-2	ASSPRRQTQGGYT
NA	TRBV24-1	TRBJ2-2	ATSARGPRVELF
TRBD2	TRBV5-1	TRBJ2-7	ASSLAPGGEVSYEQY
NA	TRBV28	TRBJ1-1	ASRPWTANTEAF
NA	TRBV29-1	TRBJ2-5	SVAQGAGVQETQY
TRBD1	TRBV28	TRBJ1-2	ASSPGQGALYGYT
TRBD1	TRBV28	TRBJ1-4	ASSTDRGRREKLF